These T cell receptor beta chains were read from a single sample in a study of CD8+ T cells in alopecia areata. TCRdb's table, derived via immunoSEQ multiplex PCR, lists solely in-frame clones and lacks some. The repertoire holds 250,000 to 300,000 clones, roughly 60% seen once, with less than 2% in the top ten. Sequencing was performed on CD4+ T cells sorted from blood, taken at week 24, from a patient treated with tofacitinib. These TCRs come from a human donor with alopecia areata. Each CDR3 is given with its conserved first and last residue. The order of the fields is V gene, clone size, CDR3 protein. Clone size is given for some rows only: seen once, a few or many times, or a class if the clone is expanded.

v_gene: TRBV7-3
abundance: few
CDR3aa: CAVGTGETQYF

v_gene: TRBV9
abundance: -
CDR3aa: CASSAGTSGDNEQFF

v_gene: TRBV30
abundance: -
CDR3aa: CAWTPGQGDGYTF

v_gene: TRBV30
abundance: few
CDR3aa: CAWRPPGSYGYTF

v_gene: TRBV4-1
abundance: once
CDR3aa: CASSQGRTNYGYTF

v_gene: TRBV15
abundance: -
CDR3aa: CATSRSLEGAGEQYF

v_gene: TRBV4-1
abundance: few
CDR3aa: CASSQGGVARTGSYTF

v_gene: TRBV23-1
abundance: -
CDR3aa: CASSQSKQGQETQYF

v_gene: TRBV7-2
abundance: -
CDR3aa: CASSLSSSEQFF

v_gene: TRBV6-1
abundance: -
CDR3aa: CASRIRGGPADTQYF

v_gene: TRBV14
abundance: -
CDR3aa: CASSPWTGMSYNEQFF

v_gene: TRBV28
abundance: -
CDR3aa: CASSLLSGGASSGANVLTF

v_gene: TRBV29-1
abundance: -
CDR3aa: CSTGGGTEAFF

v_gene: TRBV7-9
abundance: -
CDR3aa: CASSRKRTGTETQYF

v_gene: TRBV2
abundance: -
CDR3aa: CASSRTSGGEETQYF

v_gene: TRBV19
abundance: -
CDR3aa: CASADRASGNTIYF

v_gene: TRBV4-2
abundance: once
CDR3aa: CASSQDNGETQYF

v_gene: TRBV28
abundance: few
CDR3aa: CASLTGGRYYGYTF

v_gene: TRBV29-1
abundance: few
CDR3aa: CSPRHFPNYGYTF

v_gene: TRBV7-2
abundance: -
CDR3aa: CASSLDWGGRTEAFF

v_gene: TRBV10-3
abundance: -
CDR3aa: CAISSRQGEDGYTF

v_gene: TRBV29-1
abundance: -
CDR3aa: CSVTSSGGDPSAFF

v_gene: TRBV27
abundance: -
CDR3aa: CASRQGSYGYTF

v_gene: TRBV4-1
abundance: -
CDR3aa: CASSRTGTSGDTDTQYF

v_gene: TRBV29-1
abundance: -
CDR3aa: CSGQGARAGELFF

v_gene: TRBV10-2
abundance: -
CDR3aa: CASSEHQETQYF

v_gene: TRBV10-2
abundance: -
CDR3aa: CASSEPGIETQYF

v_gene: TRBV28
abundance: few
CDR3aa: CASKLQLFNSPLHF

v_gene: TRBV6-5
abundance: few
CDR3aa: CASSYSAGTYNQPQHF

v_gene: TRBV6-5
abundance: -
CDR3aa: CASSKDFSTDTQYF

v_gene: TRBV30
abundance: -
CDR3aa: CAWTLQLGEQFF

v_gene: TRBV5-1
abundance: -
CDR3aa: CASSPIWVAGGLDTQYF

v_gene: TRBV5-1
abundance: -
CDR3aa: CASSVDRGEQFF

v_gene: TRBV4-1
abundance: -
CDR3aa: CASSQPTRTVFNEQFF

v_gene: TRBV12-5
abundance: -
CDR3aa: CASGLLVGRNTEAFF

v_gene: TRBV9
abundance: -
CDR3aa: CASGTSSGNTIYF

v_gene: TRBV29-1
abundance: -
CDR3aa: CSVEGEQGAGDTQYF

v_gene: TRBV7-2
abundance: few
CDR3aa: CASSPQGTSHSPLHF

v_gene: TRBV15
abundance: -
CDR3aa: CATSRDGETQYF

v_gene: TRBV19
abundance: -
CDR3aa: CASSRTGGSGANVLTF

v_gene: TRBV4-1
abundance: -
CDR3aa: CASSQVGRGRNTEAFF

v_gene: TRBV11-3
abundance: few
CDR3aa: CASSLGLDSQETQYF

v_gene: TRBV6-6
abundance: -
CDR3aa: CAVYRPGNTIYF